The 28 T cell receptor beta chains given below trace back to one sample, sequenced in a study of OX40 agonist ivuxolimab in advanced cancers. Using immunoSEQ multiplex PCR, the repertoire was profiled, and TCRdb retains in-frame clones only, with some absent. The table records roughly 33,000 clones, roughly 84% of them present only once. Sequencing used CD4+ or CD8+ T cells sorted from blood, obtained in a trial of the OX40 agonist ivuxolimab. The origin of the receptors is an adult with an advanced solid tumor such as melanoma, head and neck, liver or kidney cancer.

The CDR3 DNA reads TGTGCCAGCAGCCAAGAAACAGGGAATGAGCAGTTCTTC. Translating it yields CASSQETGNEQFF. The chain employs TRBV4-2 and TRBJ2-1, with D tentatively TRBD1 (6 bases). This CDR3 has 13 residues. V was cut by 0 bases and J by 7 bases, with 7 bases left in between. Germline V gene data show CDR1 as LGHNA and CDR2 as YNFKEQ.

This clone came up a few times. The V and J genes are TRBV7-9 and TRBJ2-2; D might be TRBD2 (6 bases). The CDR3 sequence is 16 residues long. Trimming took 5 bases from V and 0 from J, leaving 13 bases between them. Germline values: CDR1 SEHNR, CDR2 FQNEAQ (reference sequence). The CDR3 spells CASSPGRGANTGELFF. The DNA of the CDR3 is TGTGCCAGCAGCCCAGGGCGGGGCGCGAACACCGGGGAGCTGTTTTTT. Together with reference TRBV7-9 and TRBJ2-2, the CDR3 gives the full variable domain: DTGVSQNPRHKITKRGQNVTFRCDPISEHNRLYWYRQTLGQGPEFLTYFQNEAQLEKSRLLSDRFSAERPKGSFSTLEIQRTEQGDSAMYLCASSPGRGANTGELFFGEGSRLTVL.

CDR3 DNA: TGTGCCAGCAGCTTAAATAACCCAGATACGCAGTATTTT. Protein: CASSLNNPDTQYF. V and J are TRBV11-2 and TRBJ2-3, with D hard to call. Per the germline V gene, CDR1 is SGHAT and CDR2 is FQNNGV. The CDR3 totals 13 residues. Trimming pared 2 bases from V and 4 bases from J, leaving 7 bases between.

The genes are TRBV6-1 and TRBJ1-2, with 7 positions matching TRBD1. The V and J ends lost 2 bases and 4 bases, in that order; junction bases with no gene match: 7. The CDR3 sequence is 15 residues long. Germline V gene lookup returns CDR1 MNHNS and CDR2 SASEGT. The CDR3 reads CASSERRGRSYGYTF. Here the CDR3 DNA reads TGTGCCAGCAGTGAACGTAGGGGGCGCAGCTATGGCTACACCTTC.

This clone appeared a single time. The chain combines TRBV27 with TRBJ2-7; 11 nucleotides match TRBD2. V trimming: 4 bases; J trimming: 4 bases; junction bases outside the gene matches: 9. There are 16 residues in the CDR3. Germline V gene lookup returns CDR1 MNHEY and CDR2 SMNVEV (reference sequence). The CDR3 loop is CASSSADTSGSYEQYF. The CDR3 coding sequence is TGTGCCAGCAGTTCCGCCGATACTAGCGGGAGTTACGAGCAGTACTTC.

CDR3 residues: CASSKGGGLGTGELFF. In DNA form, the CDR3 reads TGTGCCAGCAGCAAGGGGGGAGGGCTTGGCACCGGGGAGCTGTTTTTT. This chain joins TRBV11-3 and TRBJ2-2, with D possibly being TRBD2 (7 bases). CDR1 and CDR2 from the germline V gene are SGHNT and YENEEA. The CDR3 loop spans 16 amino acids. V was shortened by 5 bases and J by 4 bases, with 17 bases between the two germline ends.

This clone was seen just once. The J gene is TRBJ2-5, the V gene TRBV18; D is undetermined. Germline CDR1 reads KGHSH; CDR2 reads LQKENI. V dropped 3 bases and J dropped 1 base, with 12 bases sitting between them. The CDR3 extends over 15 amino acids. CDR3 sequence reads: CASSPDIAVQETQYF. The DNA of the CDR3 is TGTGCCAGCTCACCGGATATCGCGGTCCAAGAGACCCAGTACTTC.

This sequence joins TRBV20-1 and TRBJ2-7; D unclear. The CDR3 sequence is 11 residues long. In germline, CDR1 is DFQATT, CDR2 SNEGSKA (reference sequence). With 6 bases removed from V and 2 bases from J, the gap between germline ends came to 8 bases. The DNA of the CDR3 is TGCAGTGCCCGTACGGCCTACGAGCAGTACTTC. Its translation: CSARTAYEQYF.

This chain joins TRBV18 and TRBJ2-7; D call uncertain. Trimming took off 3 bases at V and 4 bases at J, with 13 bases between the two ends. Germline V gene sequence: CDR1 KGHSH, CDR2 LQKENI. The CDR3 consists of 14 residues. The CDR3: CASSPGSGPYEQYF. For the CDR3, the DNA is TGTGCCAGCTCACCGGGGTCAGGCCCTTACGAGCAGTACTTC.

This chain joins TRBV4-1 and TRBJ2-2; 12 nucleotides line up with TRBD2. The junction had 2 bases not matched to a gene; V was cut back by 2 bases and J by 4 bases. CDR1 MGHRA and CDR2 YSYEKL come from the germline V gene. The CDR3 length is 16 residues. The CDR3 DNA is TGCGCCAGCAGCCAATCTAGCGGGGGGGCCACCGGGGAGCTGTTTTTT. It yields the protein CASSQSSGGATGELFF.

As for this clone: At one end the junction does not follow the germline gene, possibly because of a read error. J is TRBJ2-1 and V is TRBV7-7; D tentatively reads TRBD1 or TRBD2 (5 bases each). CDR3 size: 13 residues. Germline CDR1 and CDR2: SSHAT and FNYEAQ (reference sequence). CDR3 protein: CASSLGVSGEQFF. The CDR3 DNA follows: TGTGCTAGCAGCTTGGGGGTCTCAGGGGAGCAGTTCTTC.

The gene calls are TRBV2 and TRBJ2-7, with unresolved D. The germline V and J ends were trimmed by 2 bases and 2 bases, with 13 bases remaining between them. CDR3 length: 15 amino acids. Germline values: CDR1 SNHLY, CDR2 FYNNEI. CDR3 amino acids: CASSERPEPTYEQYF. DNA of the CDR3: TGTGCCAGCAGTGAACGTCCGGAACCTACCTACGAGCAGTACTTC.

This clone was recorded only once. This sequence joins TRBV18 and TRBJ2-1; 12 nucleotides line up with TRBD2. This CDR3 comprises 16 residues. V gave up 2 bases and J gave up 7 bases; unmatched junction bases: 6. Germline assignment: CDR1 KGHSH and CDR2 LQKENI. This CDR3 reads CASSPRSTSGSNEQFF. In nucleotides, the CDR3 is TGTGCCAGCTCACCAAGATCGACTAGCGGGAGTAATGAGCAGTTCTTC.

The J gene is TRBJ1-1, the V gene TRBV5-1; D gene ambiguous. V lost 6 bases and J lost 1, with 10 bases in between. The V gene's germline CDR1 is SGHRS and CDR2 YFSETQ. The CDR3 covers 13 residues. The chain's CDR3 is CASTLAENTEAFF. The CDR3, as DNA: TGCGCCAGCACCCTGGCAGAGAACACTGAAGCTTTCTTT.

This clone was seen only once. The chain recombines TRBV19 with TRBJ2-7, with 9 bases lining up with TRBD2. The CDR3 sequence is 14 residues long. The ends lost 5 bases at V and 2 bases at J; junction bases unmatched: 4. Looked up from germline, CDR1 is LNHDA and CDR2 is SQIVND (reference sequence). The CDR3 region is CASSVLAGAYEQYF. The CDR3 DNA reads as TGTGCCAGTAGTGTCTTAGCGGGAGCCTACGAGCAGTACTTC.

This rearrangement joins TRBV6-5 to TRBJ1-5, with 8 nucleotides matching TRBD1. This CDR3 is 13 amino acids long. J lost 7 bases, V lost 7 bases, and 6 bases had no gene match. Germline V gene data show CDR1 as MNHEY and CDR2 as SVGAGI. CDR3 bases: TGTGCCAGCAAGACAGGGGAAGGCCAGCCCCAGCATTTT. This translates into CASKTGEGQPQHF.

V is TRBV19 and J is TRBJ2-2; the D call may be TRBD1 or TRBD2 (5 bases each). This CDR3 contains 14 residues. Germline V gives CDR1 LNHDA, CDR2 SQIVND (reference sequence). Trimming took 4 bases from V and 7 from J, leaving 13 bases between them. The CDR3 nucleotides are TGTGCCAGTAGTAGTAGGGGACCCAACGGGGAGCTGTTTTTT. Translated, it gives CASSSRGPNGELFF.

The chain uses TRBV7-9 and TRBJ2-1, with a tentative D call TRBD1 (5 bases). The V and J ends lost 1 base and 6 bases respectively, with 13 bases between them. CDR3 length equals 15 residues. The germline gives CDR1 SEHNR, CDR2 FQNEAQ (reference sequence). The CDR3 nucleotides read TGTGCCAGCAGCTTAGAGAGGTTTGGGGCCAATGAGCAGTTCTTC. Its protein is CASSLERFGANEQFF.

Only one count was recorded for this clone. At one end the junction does not follow the germline gene, possibly because of a read error. This sequence joins TRBV29-1 and TRBJ2-1; D might be TRBD1 (5 bases). The CDR3 spans 14 residues. CDR1 and CDR2 from the germline V gene are SQVTM and ANQGSEA. The CDR3 region has the DNA TGCAGCGTTGTGGAAGGGGTCCGGCCTAATGAGCAGCTCTTC. It specifies CSVVEGVRPNEQLF.

The chain links TRBV19 to TRBJ2-3; 9 positions agree with TRBD1. CDR1 and CDR2 from the germline V gene are LNHDA and SQIVND (reference sequence). The trim removed 2 bases at V and 5 bases at J, leaving 5 bases unmatched. The CDR3 is 15 amino acids. The CDR3 sequence is CASSIKGTGQDTQYF. The CDR3 DNA is TGTGCCAGTAGTATAAAGGGGACAGGGCAAGATACGCAGTATTTT.

CDR3 DNA: TGTGCCAGCAGCTTAGATAGTGAACGGACCTTC. Translated, it gives CASSLDSERTF. The chain carries TRBV11-2 and TRBJ1-2; D uncertain. CDR3 length: 11 residues. Trimming stripped 0 bases from V and 14 bases from J, with 10 bases between. Germline values: CDR1 SGHAT, CDR2 FQNNGV.

This clone appeared a single time. V usage is TRBV13 and J usage is TRBJ1-2, with 8 bases fitting TRBD1. CDR1 and CDR2 from the germline V gene are PRHDT and FYEKMQ (reference sequence). The CDR3 is 13 amino acids. The V and J ends lost 3 bases and 7 bases, in that order; junction bases with no gene match: 4. The CDR3 protein is CASSLDTGGGYTF. The CDR3 DNA follows: TGTGCCAGCAGCTTGGACACAGGGGGTGGCTACACCTTC.

This clone was recorded once. The chain recombines TRBV19 with TRBJ2-2, with a weak D call TRBD2 (6 bases). This CDR3 spans 14 amino acids. Trimming took 10 bases from V and 3 from J, leaving 15 bases between them. Germline V gene lookup returns CDR1 LNHDA and CDR2 SQIVND (reference sequence). CDR3 DNA: TGTGCCATGGCGAGCGGGCGGGACACCGGGGAGCTGTTTTTT. Protein sequence: CAMASGRDTGELFF.

The chain has TRBV30 and TRBJ2-1; D gene unclear. V gave up 4 bases and J gave up 6 bases, with 7 bases separating them. This CDR3 is 11 amino acids long. CDR1 GTSNPN and CDR2 SVGIG come from the germline V gene (reference sequence). The CDR3 region has the DNA TGTGCCTGGAAAAATAGCAATGAGCAGTTCTTC. Encoded protein: CAWKNSNEQFF.

This rearrangement joins TRBV5-1 to TRBJ2-1; D might be TRBD1 or TRBD2, each matching 5 bases. The germline V gene has CDR1 SGHRS and CDR2 YFSETQ. V was clipped by 0 bases and J by 6 bases, with 10 bases between them. The CDR3 totals 14 residues. CDR3 in amino acids: CASSLGPGTNEQFF. CDR3 nucleotides: TGCGCCAGCAGCTTGGGCCCCGGGACCAATGAGCAGTTCTTC.

The chain uses TRBV2 and TRBJ2-7; TRBD2 matches 11 bases. The CDR3 is 17 residues long. Germline CDR1 and CDR2: SNHLY and FYNNEI. J lost 7 bases, V lost 6 bases, and 17 bases had no gene match. CDR3 bases: TGTGCCAGCAGCACCTCCCGTGAACTAGCGGGAGCGAGGGAGCAGTACTTC. Amino acids: CASSTSRELAGAREQYF.

CDR3 coding DNA: TGTGCCAGCAGTTCAACCCGGGACCCCTCCTACGAGCAGTACTTC. Residues: CASSSTRDPSYEQYF. This sequence joins TRBV7-2 and TRBJ2-7; D may correspond to TRBD1 or TRBD2 (5 bases each). The V gene lost 6 bases and the J gene lost 0 bases, with 15 bases spanning the gap. The CDR3 has 15 residues. The germline V gene has CDR1 SGHTA and CDR2 FQGNSA.

The chain employs TRBV6-5 and TRBJ2-5; 8 bases fit TRBD1. Germline CDR1 MNHEY, CDR2 SVGAGI. The CDR3 is 15 amino acids. With 4 bases clipped from V and 2 bases from J, the junction kept 6 bases outside the gene matches. CDR3 coding DNA: TGTGCCAGCAGTTTAAACAGGGGGTGGCAAGAGACCCAGTACTTC. The encoded protein is CASSLNRGWQETQYF.